This passage covers 11 T cell receptor beta chains from one sample sequenced in a study of cytomegalovirus exposure and HLA in healthy donors. With 60 Vbeta and 13 Jbeta primers, the PCR was carried out. Profiled with immunoSEQ multiplex PCR; TCRdb holds only in-frame clones, not every one. The data show about 100,000 clones, approximately 72% seen once. Sequenced material: PBMCs. The receptors derive from a man in his forties or fifties in good health and CMV-seropositive.

This chain joins TRBV29-1 and TRBJ2-7; D is unresolved. The V and J ends lost 5 bases and 2 bases respectively, with 7 bases between them. The V gene's germline CDR1 is SQVTM and CDR2 ANQGSEA. This CDR3 has 11 residues. CDR3 coding DNA: TGCAGCGTTAGCCGAGCCTACGAGCAGTACTTC. Protein product: CSVSRAYEQYF.

This chain connects TRBV10-3 to TRBJ2-2; 10 positions match TRBD1. CDR3 length: 16 residues. Germline loops: CDR1 ENHRY, CDR2 SYGVKD. The junction had 8 bases not matched to a gene; V was cut back by 4 bases and J by 6 bases. CDR3 in amino acids: CAISVTGQGGSGELFF. The CDR3 nucleotides read TGTGCCATCAGTGTGACAGGACAGGGGGGGTCCGGGGAGCTGTTTTTT.

V is TRBV29-1 and J is TRBJ2-5, with 7 bases matching TRBD1. The CDR3 extends over 14 amino acids. Unmatched junction bases numbered 11, after V lost 3 bases and J lost 7 bases. Germline CDR1 is SQVTM and CDR2 is ANQGSEA. The chain's CDR3 is CSVERDRDLGTQYF. As DNA, the CDR3 is TGCAGCGTTGAGAGAGACAGGGACCTGGGGACCCAGTACTTC.

V usage is TRBV27 and J usage is TRBJ2-7, with 12 bases aligning to TRBD2. The CDR3 spans 14 residues. The germline CDR1 and CDR2 sequences are MNHEY and SMNVEV (reference sequence). Losses at the gene ends were 5 bases for V and 2 bases for J; bases not matched to a gene: 1. The chain's CDR3 is CASSLAGGTYEQYF. DNA for the CDR3: TGTGCCAGCAGTCTAGCGGGGGGGACCTACGAGCAGTACTTC.

The J gene is TRBJ1-2, the V gene TRBV28, with 7 nucleotides matching TRBD1. Germline values: CDR1 MDHEN, CDR2 SYDVKM. The CDR3 sequence is 11 residues long. The V segment lost 8 bases and the J segment 6 bases; nucleotides outside the gene matches: 3. CDR3 protein: CASGDRDGYTF. DNA for the CDR3: TGTGCCAGCGGCGACAGGGATGGCTACACCTTC.

This clone was seen only once. V usage is TRBV7-2 and J usage is TRBJ2-5; 8 positions agree with TRBD2. The J call may be mistaken, given a closer DNA end match to TRBJ2-7. Germline CDR1 and CDR2: SGHTA and FQGNSA. The CDR3 length is 15 residues. The CDR3 loop is CASSLALGGVAEQYF. Here the CDR3 DNA reads TGTGCCAGCAGCTTAGCGCTCGGGGGGGTAGCCGAGCAGTACTTC.

V and J are TRBV19 and TRBJ1-4; D not certain. CDR3 length: 16 residues. Per the germline V gene, CDR1 is LNHDA and CDR2 is SQIVND (reference sequence). The germline V and J ends were trimmed by 3 bases and 5 bases, with 16 bases remaining between them. CDR3 nucleotide sequence: TGTGCCAGTAGTATTCGACCAGAGGGTCGGAATGAAAAACTGTTTTTT. It is translated as CASSIRPEGRNEKLFF.

This clone was detected a few times. The rearrangement joins TRBV27 to TRBJ2-1; tentatively, D is TRBD2 (6 bases). V dropped 2 bases and J dropped 4 bases, with 21 bases sitting between them. CDR3 length: 18 residues. In germline, CDR1 is MNHEY, CDR2 SMNVEV (reference sequence). CDR3 sequence (DNA): TGTGCCAGCAGTTTAGGGGACTGGGGCACCTCGACATACAATGAGCAGTTCTTC. Its translation: CASSLGDWGTSTYNEQFF.

V gene TRBV5-4 combines with J gene TRBJ2-7, with TRBD1 matching over 10 bases. In germline, CDR1 is SGHNT, CDR2 YYREEE (reference sequence). J was trimmed by 3 bases and V by 4 bases; bases with no gene match: 7. The CDR3 runs to 15 residues. Here the CDR3 DNA reads TGTGCCAGCAGCGCCAGGGACAGGGGAAACTACGAGCAGTACTTC. The encoded protein is CASSARDRGNYEQYF.

The chain links TRBV28 to TRBJ2-1; 8 bases match TRBD2. CDR1 MDHEN and CDR2 SYDVKM come from the germline V gene. The CDR3 runs to 14 residues. Losses at the gene ends were 4 bases for V and 8 bases for J; bases not matched to a gene: 7. CDR3 protein: CASSWLAGMDEQFF. In nucleotides, the CDR3 is TGTGCCAGCAGTTGGCTAGCGGGCATGGATGAGCAGTTCTTC.

This clone was observed once. This chain uses TRBV27 with TRBJ2-2, with unresolved D. Germline-derived CDR1 and CDR2 are MNHEY and SMNVEV (reference sequence). Deletions cut 6 bases from V and 6 bases from J, with 5 bases between. The CDR3 has 11 amino acids. The CDR3 DNA follows: TGTGCCAGCAGCTTCGCCGGGGAGCTGTTTTTT. Translation gives CASSFAGELFF.